This entry concerns a single T cell receptor beta chain. The data were obtained in a study of blood T cell repertoires in COVID-19. Across the study: Sites across the United States, Italy and Spain contributed samples from acute and convalescent COVID-19.

CDR1 and CDR2 (germline): LNHDA, SQIVND (reference sequence). The V segment lost 9 bases and the J segment 3 bases; nucleotides outside the gene matches: 11. This CDR3 is 15 amino acids long. Clones were sequenced by immunoSEQ multiplex PCR, and TCRdb holds only the in-frame ones, with some missing. In the table there are 250,000 to 300,000 clones, roughly 88% of which are singletons. This sequence joins TRBV19 and TRBJ2-3; 8 bases are a match to TRBD2. Sequencing was done on a sample of PBMCs or T cells enriched from blood (not recorded which). The sequence came from a middle-aged woman with acute COVID-19. Here the CDR3 DNA reads TGTGCCAGCAGAACTAGCGGAGGTGGAACAGATACGCAGTATTTT. Translation gives CASRTSGGGTDTQYF.